This T cell receptor beta chain was documented in a study of blood T cells in healthy people across ages. Trimming cost V 4 bases and J 6 bases, with 18 bases left between them. The CDR3 is 15 amino acids. CDR1 and CDR2 (germline): MNHNY, SVGAGI (reference sequence). Findings and caveats of the study: It was held that the diversity estimates obtained from one million T cells were underestimates.

For the second PCR, which ran for about 7 to 12 cycles, a sample-barcoded 5' primer and a J-beta primer mix were used. Each CDR3 protein gets one entry after TCRdb re-called the 5' RACE reads with MiXCR. The table has 700,000 to 1,000,000 distinct CDR3 sequences, 40% to 50% seen once; the top ten hold about 19%. Comments on this clonotype: Its antigen remains unknown.

This rearrangement joins TRBV6-6 to TRBJ1-1; TRBD1 might be the D (6 bases). Sample: blood. The source is a man between 60 and 75 years old in good health. This CDR3 reads CASSFDDYREAEAFF. CDR3 bases: TGTGCCAGCAGTTTCGACGACTACAGGGAGGCTGAAGCTTTCTTT.